The clone carrying this TCR beta chain was observed many times. Its target is not known. Because the CDR3's place on the DNA is in doubt, the DNA is left out and the CDR3 is given as listed by TCRdb. This entry belongs to a study of T cells after yellow fever vaccination. The study, taken as a whole, reports: Primary-vaccination clones mostly resurfaced post-booster (just under 98% CD4, about 87% CD8).

MiXCR, run by TCRdb on the 5' RACE reads, gives a single entry per CDR3 protein. The table records hundreds of thousands of distinct CDR3 sequences, roughly an eighth of them present only once. CDR1 SGHVS and CDR2 FNYEAQ come from the germline V gene. The CDR3 is 13 amino acids in total, end residues counted. V is TRBV7-6 and J is TRBJ2-5; the table's D call, TRBD2, was not checked against the DNA. The TCR originated in a young man who received the YFV17D yellow fever vaccine. The sample in question was PBMCs, obtained on the day of the yellow fever booster vaccination. This CDR3 reads CASSVGTGTSPYF.